One sample yielded the 27 T cell receptor beta chains listed below, sequenced in a study of regulatory T cells in long-lasting Graves disease. Arm-PCR of CDR3 regions with iRepertoire HTBI primers generated TCR beta libraries. TCRdb re-derived calls from the multiplex PCR reads in MiXCR, one entry per CDR3 protein. The table includes approximately 500,000 distinct CDR3 sequences, approximately 21% detected once. Noted time point: persistent/refractory GD, antithyroid drugs over 5 years with positive TRAb. Generation of the TCR library employed RNA extracted from PBMCs. The starting material was peripheral blood mononuclear cells (PBMCs), obtained when the disease was refractory, from a patient treated with antithyroid drugs. Receptor source: a female donor with Graves disease.

In its sample, this clonotype was seen many times. The rearrangement joins TRBV12-3 or TRBV12-4 to TRBJ1-2; D is ambiguous. Trimming removed 1 base from V and 0 bases from J, with 12 bases in between. CDR3 size: 16 residues. The CDR3 sequence is CASSLVPGGSNYGYTF. The CDR3 DNA reads as TGTGCCAGCAGTTTAGTACCGGGAGGTTCTAACTATGGCTACACCTTC.

This chain connects TRBV4-1 to TRBJ2-7; no firm D call. There are 14 residues in the CDR3. Germline assignment: CDR1 MGHRA and CDR2 YSYEKL. Trimming cost V 5 bases and J 6 bases, with 17 bases left between them. DNA for the CDR3: TGCGCCAGCAGCGAATTTGGCAAGTCAAGCGAGCAGTACTTC. This gives the protein CASSEFGKSSEQYF.

The chain is built from TRBV20-1 and TRBJ2-7; perhaps TRBD1 as D (5 bases). The V gene lost 0 bases and the J gene lost 2 bases, with 14 bases spanning the gap. CDR1 is DFQATT, CDR2 SNEGSKA, per germline (reference sequence). This CDR3 is built from 15 residues. The CDR3 coding sequence is TGCAGTGCTAGAGATGGGTCGGCAGGGACCTACGAGCAGTACTTC. Protein product: CSARDGSAGTYEQYF.

The V call is TRBV3-1, the J call TRBJ2-5; D is ambiguous. V lost 1 base, J lost 5 bases, and 8 bases lay in between. CDR3 length equals 13 residues. Per germline, CDR1 LGHDT and CDR2 YNNKEL (reference sequence). The CDR3 sequence: CASSQGSAETQYF. CDR3 DNA: TGTGCCAGCAGCCAAGGAAGCGCCGAGACCCAGTACTTC.

As regards this clonotype: Germline and junction disagree at one end, which may indicate a read error. The chain uses TRBV6-4 and TRBJ1-2; TRBD1 might be the D (5 bases). Germline values: CDR1 MRHNA, CDR2 SNTAGT. The CDR3 length is 16 residues. This CDR3 reads CASSYSKTGTVYGYTF. DNA of the CDR3: TGTGCCAGCAGTTACTCGAAAACCGGGACCGTCTATGGCTACACCTTC.

This clonotype was recorded a few times. The chain is built from TRBV18 and TRBJ1-1; D is uncertain. Trimming took off 3 bases at V and 9 bases at J, with 11 bases between the two ends. This CDR3 spans 12 amino acids. The germline V gene encodes CDR1 KGHSH and CDR2 LQKENI. The CDR3 loop is CASSPQGGQAFF. In DNA, the CDR3 is TGTGCCAGCTCACCCCAAGGCGGACAAGCTTTCTTT.

This clonotype has just a few counts. The V call is TRBV30, the J call TRBJ2-2; D gene uncertain. The CDR3 runs 11 residues. Germline V lookup: CDR1 GTSNPN, CDR2 SVGIG (reference sequence). Trimming removed 5 bases from V and 2 bases from J, with 3 bases in between. The CDR3 region has the DNA TGTGCCTGGTCAAACACCGGGGAGCTGTTTTTT. Protein: CAWSNTGELFF.

This clonotype came up once. An end of the junction differs from the germline gene, which may be a read error. This sequence joins TRBV24-1 and TRBJ2-2, with 7 bases identical to TRBD2. The CDR3 contains 14 residues. Germline values: CDR1 KGHDR, CDR2 SFDVKD. The CDR3 DNA follows: TGTGCCACCAGTGGTTTGCTAGCGGCCGGGGAGCTGTTTTTT. This codes for CATSGLLAAGELFF.

This clonotype was counted ten times or more. The V call is TRBV6-2 or TRBV6-3, the J call TRBJ2-7; no reliable D call. V lost 2 bases and J 2 bases, leaving 7 bases between the germline ends. The CDR3 has 13 amino acids. Germline V gene lookup returns CDR1 MNHEY and CDR2 SVGEGT. The DNA of the CDR3 is TGTGCCAGCAGTTACCCGCCGGCCTACGAGCAGTACTTC. Encoded protein: CASSYPPAYEQYF.

This clonotype was counted many times. The gene calls are TRBV11-2 and TRBJ1-4, with TRBD1 matching 8 bases. This CDR3 is built from 16 residues. Germline trimming cut 1 base from V and 3 bases from J; bases unmatched to any gene: 4. CDR1 and CDR2 from the germline V gene are SGHAT and FQNNGV. CDR3 amino acids: CASSLAGQGSNEKLFF. The CDR3 nucleotides are TGTGCCAGCAGCTTAGCTGGACAGGGATCTAATGAAAAACTGTTTTTT.

The table lists this clonotype with a few counts. The V gene is TRBV5-1, the J gene TRBJ1-1; the D gene is possibly TRBD1 (6 bases). Germline CDR1 reads SGHRS; CDR2 reads YFSETQ. V gave up 3 bases and J gave up 1 base, with 13 bases separating them. The CDR3 consists of 15 residues. The CDR3 sequence: CASSSSGAANTEAFF. In nucleotides, the CDR3 is TGCGCCAGCAGCTCCTCAGGGGCGGCGAACACTGAAGCTTTCTTT.

This clonotype showed up many times. V is TRBV12-3 or TRBV12-4 and J is TRBJ2-7; 7 bases fit TRBD1. CDR3 length: 15 residues. V was clipped by 7 bases and J by 5 bases; unmatched bases: 14. Here the CDR3 DNA reads TGTGCCAGCACCCCTGACAGGGTAATGACTAACGAGCAGTACTTC. As protein: CASTPDRVMTNEQYF.

This clonotype was seen a single time. The chain employs TRBV5-4 and TRBJ2-2; TRBD2 aligns across 11 bases. The germline V gene has CDR1 SGHNT and CDR2 YYREEE (reference sequence). The CDR3 spans 18 residues. V lost 4 bases to trimming and J lost 3 bases; unmatched junction nucleotides: 11. In DNA form, the CDR3 reads TGTGCCAGCAGCCTACTAGCGGGGGAATTATTCGACACCGGGGAGCTGTTTTTT. This codes for CASSLLAGELFDTGELFF.

CDR3 protein: CSVGPGGYEQYF. The CDR3 coding sequence is TGCAGCGTGGGCCCGGGAGGTTACGAGCAGTACTTC. The chain uses TRBV29-1 and TRBJ2-7; 7 nucleotides match TRBD2. The V gene's germline CDR1 is SQVTM and CDR2 ANQGSEA. This CDR3 is 12 amino acids long. The junction had 6 bases not matched to a gene; V was cut back by 6 bases and J by 4 bases.

This clonotype was seen a few times. The chain is built from TRBV12-3 or TRBV12-4 and TRBJ2-5; 7 bases match TRBD1. With 5 bases clipped from V and 5 bases from J, the junction kept 11 bases outside the gene matches. This CDR3 contains 15 residues. CDR3 sequence: CASSKGAPGWETQYF. CDR3 nucleotide sequence: TGTGCCAGCAGTAAGGGGGCCCCAGGTTGGGAGACCCAGTACTTC.

In this sample, this clonotype turned up many times. CDR3 loop: CASSRGRLLAKNIQYF. CDR3 DNA: TGTGCCAGCAGTAGAGGACGGCTCTTAGCCAAAAACATTCAGTACTTC. The chain carries TRBV28 and TRBJ2-4; D remains unclear. The CDR3 length is 16 residues. Germline loops: CDR1 MDHEN, CDR2 SYDVKM. Trimming took off 5 bases at V and 0 bases at J, with 14 bases between the two ends. Together with reference TRBV28 and TRBJ2-4, the CDR3 gives the full variable domain: DVKVTQSSRYLVKRTGEKVFLECVQDMDHENMFWYRQDPGLGLRLIYFSYDVKMKEKGDIPEGYSVSREKKERFSLILESASTNQTSMYLCASSRGRLLAKNIQYFGAGTRLSVL.

The J gene is TRBJ1-2, the V gene TRBV2, with D possibly being TRBD1 (5 bases). The CDR3 sequence is 9 residues long. Trimming shortened V by 8 bases and J by 12 bases, and 10 bases separated the two germline ends. Germline-derived CDR1 and CDR2 are SNHLY and FYNNEI. The chain's CDR3 is CASGQGHTF. The DNA of the CDR3 is TGTGCCAGCGGTCAGGGCCACACCTTC.

This clonotype was recorded many times. The chain couples TRBV28 to TRBJ1-2; the D is unclear. Germline CDR1 reads MDHEN; CDR2 reads SYDVKM. This CDR3 spans 13 amino acids. The germline V and J ends were trimmed by 2 bases and 6 bases, with 10 bases remaining between them. The CDR3 here is CASSLARADGYTF. The CDR3 region has the DNA TGTGCCAGCAGTTTAGCCCGGGCGGATGGCTACACCTTC.

The chain recombines TRBV5-1 with TRBJ1-2; the D is unclear. This CDR3 is built from 14 residues. V lost 0 bases to trimming and J lost 4 bases, with 10 bases between them. Germline values: CDR1 SGHRS, CDR2 YFSETQ. DNA for the CDR3: TGCGCCAGCAGCTTGGGCGTCAGTAGCTATGGCTACACCTTC. Its translation: CASSLGVSSYGYTF.

This clonotype was found many times. The gene calls are TRBV10-3 and TRBJ2-2, with D tentatively TRBD1 or TRBD2 (5 bases each). CDR3 length equals 16 residues. V lost 0 bases to trimming and J lost 5 bases, with 13 bases between them. From germline, CDR1 is ENHRY and CDR2 SYGVKD. The CDR3 protein is CAISESLGRGTGELFF. The CDR3 bases are TGTGCCATCAGTGAGTCGTTGGGGCGCGGGACCGGGGAGCTGTTTTTT.

The chain is built from TRBV7-9 and TRBJ2-7, with TRBD2 identical over 7 bases. The CDR3 totals 15 residues. Trimming removed 1 base from V and 2 bases from J; junction bases left unmatched: 5. The germline gives CDR1 SEHNR, CDR2 FQNEAQ (reference sequence). The CDR3 here is CASSLEGGGAYEQYF. The CDR3, as DNA: TGTGCCAGCAGCTTAGAGGGCGGGGGAGCCTACGAGCAGTACTTC.

The rearrangement joins TRBV11-2 to TRBJ2-7; TRBD1 agrees at 10 bases. The CDR3 contains 14 residues. The germline V gene has CDR1 SGHAT and CDR2 FQNNGV. Germline trimming cut 5 bases from V and 6 bases from J; bases unmatched to any gene: 7. The chain's CDR3 is CASSLGQGGPEQYF. DNA for the CDR3: TGTGCCAGCAGCCTTGGACAGGGGGGGCCCGAGCAGTACTTC. The full variable domain, completed using reference TRBV11-2 and TRBJ2-7, is EAGVAQSPRYKIIEKRQSVAFWCNPISGHATLYWYQQILGQGPKLLIQFQNNGVVDDSQLPKDRFSAERLKGVDSTLKIQPAKLEDSAVYLCASSLGQGGPEQYFGPGTRLTVT.

This clonotype was counted only a few times. In DNA form, the CDR3 reads TGTGCCAGCAGTTTTGGGGGAGCAGGATCAGATACGCAGTATTTT. Translation: CASSFGGAGSDTQYF. The J gene is TRBJ2-3, the V gene TRBV12-3 or TRBV12-4; D may be TRBD1 or TRBD2 (5 bases each). V was clipped by 3 bases and J by 4 bases, with 14 bases between them. The CDR3 extends over 15 amino acids.

In its sample, this clonotype was seen many times. The rearrangement links TRBV27 to TRBJ1-5, with a weak D call TRBD1 (5 bases). CDR3 size: 15 residues. The germline gives CDR1 MNHEY, CDR2 SMNVEV (reference sequence). With 3 bases removed from V and 0 bases from J, the gap between germline ends came to 9 bases. CDR3: CASSFLQGSNQPQHF. The CDR3, as DNA: TGTGCCAGCAGTTTCCTCCAGGGTAGCAATCAGCCCCAGCATTTT.

The rearrangement links TRBV30 to TRBJ1-1, with D maybe TRBD1 (6 bases). The CDR3 runs to 14 residues. The germline V and J ends were trimmed by 5 bases and 5 bases, with 18 bases remaining between them. Looked up from germline, CDR1 is GTSNPN and CDR2 is SVGIG (reference sequence). CDR3 in amino acids: CAWQSRGYRTEAFF. CDR3 DNA sequence: TGTGCCTGGCAAAGCAGGGGATACCGAACTGAAGCTTTCTTT.

The rearrangement joins TRBV4-2 to TRBJ2-2; D gene ambiguous. The CDR3 runs to 16 residues. The V and J ends lost 5 bases and 3 bases respectively, with 16 bases between them. The V gene's germline CDR1 is LGHNA and CDR2 YNFKEQ. The CDR3 nucleotides read TGTGCCAGCAGCAAAAGAGTAGGCGGAGACACCGGGGAGCTGTTTTTT. Amino acid sequence: CASSKRVGGDTGELFF.

This chain connects TRBV7-9 to TRBJ2-5; no clear D gene. The CDR3 is 13 amino acids. The germline gives CDR1 SEHNR, CDR2 FQNEAQ (reference sequence). Trimming removed 5 bases from V and 2 bases from J, with 9 bases in between. The CDR3 region is CASSNKEQETQYF. CDR3 DNA sequence: TGTGCCAGCAGCAACAAGGAACAAGAGACCCAGTACTTC. Full variable domain (missing parts from reference TRBV7-9 and TRBJ2-5): DTGVSQNPRHKITKRGQNVTFRCDPISEHNRLYWYRQTLGQGPEFLTYFQNEAQLEKSRLLSDRFSAERPKGSFSTLEIQRTEQGDSAMYLCASSNKEQETQYFGPGTRLLVL.